This T cell receptor beta chain was profiled in a study of T cell responses to AZD1222 COVID-19 vaccine. Libraries were prepared by immunoSEQ multiplex PCR; TCRdb keeps only in-frame clonotypes and omits some of them. The data contain approximately 94,000 clones, more than 75% of them singletons. Overall study results and limits: The donors showed a predominance of white British ancestry and of females, with possible underestimation of clonal diversity. Reportedly, nearly half of unique spike TCRs recognized epitopes outside B.1.351/B.1.1.7 mutations.

Trimming shortened V by 2 bases and J by 6 bases, and 19 bases separated the two germline ends. Per the germline V gene, CDR1 is MDHEN and CDR2 is SYDVKM. The CDR3 is made up of 17 amino acids. This clone was counted a single time. What it binds is not known. The genes are TRBV28 and TRBJ1-4; a weak D match, TRBD1 (6 bases). The source is an adult in good health. This material consisted of peripheral blood, taken on day 0 of MenACWY control vaccination. This chain's CDR3 is CASSLIHRGGRDEKLFF. The CDR3 DNA is TGTGCCAGCAGTTTAATTCACCGGGGGGGCAGGGATGAAAAACTGTTTTTT.